This T cell receptor beta chain was sequenced in a study of T cell responses to AZD1222 COVID-19 vaccine. Whole-study findings and limits: Along spike, vaccine-associated CD4 TCRs were found throughout, with dominance at 160-218 and 743-854. Among AZD1222 vaccinees, only 6 or 7 were seropositive at baseline. There were mostly white British donors and more females than males, and clonal diversity was possibly underestimated.

About this clone: Its antigen is not identified.

The CDR3 is 16 amino acids. V was pared by 4 bases and J by 8 bases, with 20 bases between. The germline V gene has CDR1 MGHRA and CDR2 YSYEKL. Measured with immunoSEQ multiplex PCR; TCRdb has only the in-frame clones, and not every one. This table has some 150,000 clones, roughly 92% appearing once. The material was peripheral blood, obtained on day 0 of AZD1222 vaccination. V and J are TRBV4-1 and TRBJ1-4; D gene unclear. The clonotype was recovered from an adult in good health. In nucleotides, the CDR3 is TGCGCCAGCAGCCCGCCCCGGAGTCAGACGGGGGAAAAACTGTTTTTT. It codes for CASSPPRSQTGEKLFF.